Included here is one T cell receptor (beta chain) sequence, with context. TCRdb's copy holds only in-frame clones and misses some; the assay was immunoSEQ multiplex PCR. The table lists under 35,000 clones, around 94% of them singletons, with roughly a quarter in the top ten. The length of the CDR3 is 16 residues. Germline CDR1 reads SQVTM; CDR2 reads ANQGSEA. V dropped 1 base and J dropped 0 bases, with 13 bases sitting between them. This record comes from a study of T cell clones after liver transplantation. Study background: Tolerance: complete withdrawal held at least one year, liver enzymes staying within twice normal. Blood was drawn pre-transplant, before withdrawal, and after full or failed withdrawal.

The material was CD8+ T cells from blood, obtained 12 months after liver transplant. The J gene is TRBJ2-1, the V gene TRBV29-1; no definite D call. This TCR was recovered from a human patient who received a liver transplant. Some T cells may be graft donor cells. The CDR3 sequence is CSVEAYGGRSYNEQFF. CDR3 nucleotides: TGCAGCGTTGAAGCGTACGGTGGCCGCTCCTACAATGAGCAGTTCTTC.